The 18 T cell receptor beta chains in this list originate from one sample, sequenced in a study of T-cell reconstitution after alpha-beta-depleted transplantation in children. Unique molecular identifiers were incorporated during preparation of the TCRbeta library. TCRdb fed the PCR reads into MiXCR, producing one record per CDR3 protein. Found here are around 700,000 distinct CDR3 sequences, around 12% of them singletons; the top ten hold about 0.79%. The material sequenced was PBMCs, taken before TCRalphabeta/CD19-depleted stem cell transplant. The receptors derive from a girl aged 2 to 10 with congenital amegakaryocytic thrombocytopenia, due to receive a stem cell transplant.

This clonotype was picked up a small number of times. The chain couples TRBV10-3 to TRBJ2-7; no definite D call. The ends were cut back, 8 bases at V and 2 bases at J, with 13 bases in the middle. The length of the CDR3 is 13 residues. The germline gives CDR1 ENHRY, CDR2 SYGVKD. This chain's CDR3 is CAILRTETYEQYF. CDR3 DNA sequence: TGTGCCATCTTGCGCACAGAGACCTACGAGCAGTACTTC.

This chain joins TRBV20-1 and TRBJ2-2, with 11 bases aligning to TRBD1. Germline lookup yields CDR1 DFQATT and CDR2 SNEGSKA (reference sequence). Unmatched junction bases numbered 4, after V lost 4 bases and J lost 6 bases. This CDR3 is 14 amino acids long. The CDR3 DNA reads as TGCAGTGCTACCGGGACAGGGGGTTCCGGGGAGCTGTTTTTT. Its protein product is CSATGTGGSGELFF.

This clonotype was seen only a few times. The CDR3, as DNA: TGTGCCAGCAGTTACCCTCTAGCGGTATCAAACATTCAGTACTTC. This encodes CASSYPLAVSNIQYF. The V and J genes are TRBV6-2 or TRBV6-3 and TRBJ2-4, with 7 nucleotides matching TRBD2. Unmatched junction bases numbered 7, after V lost 2 bases and J lost 6 bases. This CDR3 is 15 amino acids long. CDR1 is MNHEY, CDR2 SVGEGT, per germline.

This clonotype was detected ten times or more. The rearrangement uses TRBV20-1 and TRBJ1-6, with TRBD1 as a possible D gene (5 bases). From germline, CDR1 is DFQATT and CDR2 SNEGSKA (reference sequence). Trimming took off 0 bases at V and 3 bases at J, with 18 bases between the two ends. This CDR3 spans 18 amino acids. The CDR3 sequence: CSARDKFRGNYYNSPLHF. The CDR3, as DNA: TGCAGTGCTAGAGATAAATTTAGGGGAAACTACTATAATTCACCCCTCCACTTT.

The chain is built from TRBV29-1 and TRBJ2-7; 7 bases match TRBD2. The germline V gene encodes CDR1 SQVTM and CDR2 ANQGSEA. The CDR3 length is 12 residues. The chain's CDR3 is CTWGRETYEQYF. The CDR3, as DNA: TGCACCTGGGGGAGGGAAACCTACGAGCAGTACTTC.

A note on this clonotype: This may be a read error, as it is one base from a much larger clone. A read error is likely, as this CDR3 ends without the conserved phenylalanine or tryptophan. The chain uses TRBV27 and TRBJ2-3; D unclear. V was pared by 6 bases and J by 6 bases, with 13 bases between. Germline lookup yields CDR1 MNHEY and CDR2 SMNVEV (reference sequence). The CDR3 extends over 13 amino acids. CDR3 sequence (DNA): TGTGCCAGCAGGACGATCCAGTCCGATACGCAGTATTCT. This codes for CASRTIQSDTQYS.

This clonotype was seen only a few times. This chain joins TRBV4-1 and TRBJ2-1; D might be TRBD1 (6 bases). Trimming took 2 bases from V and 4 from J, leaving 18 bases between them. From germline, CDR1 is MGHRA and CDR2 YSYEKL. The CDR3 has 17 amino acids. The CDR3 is CASSQQTGTPSYNEQFF. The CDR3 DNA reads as TGCGCCAGCAGCCAACAGACCGGGACACCTTCTTACAATGAGCAGTTCTTC.

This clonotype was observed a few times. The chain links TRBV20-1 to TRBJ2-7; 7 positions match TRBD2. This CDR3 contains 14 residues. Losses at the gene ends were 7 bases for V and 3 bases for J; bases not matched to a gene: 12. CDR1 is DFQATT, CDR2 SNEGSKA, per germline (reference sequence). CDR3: CSVSEGGRGYEQYF. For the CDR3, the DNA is TGCAGTGTTTCCGAAGGCGGGAGAGGCTACGAGCAGTACTTC.

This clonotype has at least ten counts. CDR3 loop: CSARGLRTSGSYTQYF. The CDR3 DNA reads TGCAGTGCTAGAGGATTGCGAACTAGCGGGAGTTATACGCAGTATTTT. The chain uses TRBV20-1 and TRBJ2-3, with 11 bases matching TRBD2. Germline CDR1 is DFQATT and CDR2 is SNEGSKA (reference sequence). The ends lost 1 base at V and 7 bases at J; junction bases unmatched: 10. The CDR3 runs to 16 residues.

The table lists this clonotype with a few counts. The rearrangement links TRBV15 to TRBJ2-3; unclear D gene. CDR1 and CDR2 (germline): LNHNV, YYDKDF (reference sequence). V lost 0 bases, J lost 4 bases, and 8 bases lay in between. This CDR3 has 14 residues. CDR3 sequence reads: CATSRDSASDTQYF. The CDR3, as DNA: TGTGCCACCAGCAGAGATTCGGCCTCAGATACGCAGTATTTT.

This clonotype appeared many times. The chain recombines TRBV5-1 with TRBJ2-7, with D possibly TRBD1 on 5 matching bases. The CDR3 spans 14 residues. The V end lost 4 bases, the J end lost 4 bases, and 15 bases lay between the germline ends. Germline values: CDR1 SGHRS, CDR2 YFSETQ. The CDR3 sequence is CASSITGERYEQYF. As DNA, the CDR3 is TGCGCCAGCAGCATAACAGGAGAAAGATACGAGCAGTACTTC.

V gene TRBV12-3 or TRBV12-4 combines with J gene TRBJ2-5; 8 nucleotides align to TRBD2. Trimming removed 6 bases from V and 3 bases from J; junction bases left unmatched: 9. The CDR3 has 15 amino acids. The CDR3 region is CASSRRGLAEETQYF. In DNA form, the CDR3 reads TGTGCCAGCAGCCGCCGCGGACTAGCCGAAGAGACCCAGTACTTC.

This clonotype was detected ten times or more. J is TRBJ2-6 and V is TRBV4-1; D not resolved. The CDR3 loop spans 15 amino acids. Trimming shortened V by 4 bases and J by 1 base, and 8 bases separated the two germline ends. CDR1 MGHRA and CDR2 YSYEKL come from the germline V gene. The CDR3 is CASSPVHSGANVLTF. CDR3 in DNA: TGCGCCAGCAGCCCCGTTCATTCTGGGGCCAACGTCCTGACTTTC.

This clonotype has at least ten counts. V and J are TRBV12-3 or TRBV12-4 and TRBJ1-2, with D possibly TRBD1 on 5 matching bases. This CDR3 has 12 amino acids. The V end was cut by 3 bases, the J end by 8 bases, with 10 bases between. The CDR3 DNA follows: TGTGCCAGCAGTTTTGGGGGGTTAGGCTACACCTTC. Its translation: CASSFGGLGYTF.

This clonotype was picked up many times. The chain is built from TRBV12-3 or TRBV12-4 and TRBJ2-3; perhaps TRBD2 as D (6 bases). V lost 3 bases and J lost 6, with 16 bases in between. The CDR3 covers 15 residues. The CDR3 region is CASSFRVLAVDTQYF. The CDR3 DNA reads TGTGCCAGCAGTTTTAGAGTACTAGCCGTGGATACGCAGTATTTT.

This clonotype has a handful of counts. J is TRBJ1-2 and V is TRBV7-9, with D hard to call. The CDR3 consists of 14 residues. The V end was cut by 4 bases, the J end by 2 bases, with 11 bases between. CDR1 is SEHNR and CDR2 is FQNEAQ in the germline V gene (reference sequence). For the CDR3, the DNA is TGTGCCAGCAGCTCCGTAGCCAGAAACTATGGCTACACCTTC. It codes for CASSSVARNYGYTF. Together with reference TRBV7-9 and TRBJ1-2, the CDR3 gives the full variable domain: DTGVSQNPRHKITKRGQNVTFRCDPISEHNRLYWYRQTLGQGPEFLTYFQNEAQLEKSRLLSDRFSAERPKGSFSTLEIQRTEQGDSAMYLCASSSVARNYGYTFGSGTRLTVV.

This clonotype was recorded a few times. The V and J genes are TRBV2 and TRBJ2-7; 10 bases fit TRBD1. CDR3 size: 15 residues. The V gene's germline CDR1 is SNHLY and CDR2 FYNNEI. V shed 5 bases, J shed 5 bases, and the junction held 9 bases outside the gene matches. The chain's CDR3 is CASSHTRDRGHEQYF. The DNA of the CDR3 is TGTGCCAGCAGTCACACCCGGGACAGGGGACACGAGCAGTACTTC.

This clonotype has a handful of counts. Here the CDR3 DNA reads TGTGCCAGCAGCCTACATCCGCCGCAGTATTTT. Translated: CASSLHPPQYF. The chain is built from TRBV12-3 or TRBV12-4 and TRBJ2-3, with D hard to call. CDR3 length equals 11 residues. Trimming took 6 bases from V and 10 from J, leaving 11 bases between them.